This T cell receptor (beta chain) came from a study of control samples from healthy donors and cancer patients. Profiled with immunoSEQ multiplex PCR; TCRdb holds only in-frame clones, not every one. Altogether around 82,000 clones are present, around 91% being singletons, with the ten largest covering roughly 6.7%. Germline V gene lookup returns CDR1 MNHNY and CDR2 SVGAGI (reference sequence). Trimming stripped 10 bases from V and 4 bases from J, with 19 bases between. CDR3 length: 15 amino acids. Sample: blood. This TCR came from a man aged 50 to 59 in good health. The V gene is TRBV6-6, the J gene TRBJ2-2; D possibly corresponds to TRBD2 (6 bases). CDR3 coding DNA: TGTGCCATGGCCCGGGACTCCCGAAGCACCGGGGAGCTGTTTTTT. It codes for CAMARDSRSTGELFF.